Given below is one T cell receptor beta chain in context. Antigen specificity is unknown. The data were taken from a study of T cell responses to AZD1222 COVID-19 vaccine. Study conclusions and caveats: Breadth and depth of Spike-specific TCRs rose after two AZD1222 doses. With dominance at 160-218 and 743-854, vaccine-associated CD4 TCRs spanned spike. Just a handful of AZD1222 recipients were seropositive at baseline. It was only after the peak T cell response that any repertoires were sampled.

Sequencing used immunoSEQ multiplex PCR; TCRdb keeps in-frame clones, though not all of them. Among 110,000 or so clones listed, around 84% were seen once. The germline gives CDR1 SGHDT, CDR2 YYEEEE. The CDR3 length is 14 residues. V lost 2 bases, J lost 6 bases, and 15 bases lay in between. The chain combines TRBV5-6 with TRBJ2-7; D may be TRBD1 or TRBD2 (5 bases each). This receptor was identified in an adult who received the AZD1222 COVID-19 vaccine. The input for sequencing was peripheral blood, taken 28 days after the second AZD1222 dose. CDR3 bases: TGTGCCAGCAGCTTTGGAGGTTGGGGGAGCGAGCAGTACTTC. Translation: CASSFGGWGSEQYF.